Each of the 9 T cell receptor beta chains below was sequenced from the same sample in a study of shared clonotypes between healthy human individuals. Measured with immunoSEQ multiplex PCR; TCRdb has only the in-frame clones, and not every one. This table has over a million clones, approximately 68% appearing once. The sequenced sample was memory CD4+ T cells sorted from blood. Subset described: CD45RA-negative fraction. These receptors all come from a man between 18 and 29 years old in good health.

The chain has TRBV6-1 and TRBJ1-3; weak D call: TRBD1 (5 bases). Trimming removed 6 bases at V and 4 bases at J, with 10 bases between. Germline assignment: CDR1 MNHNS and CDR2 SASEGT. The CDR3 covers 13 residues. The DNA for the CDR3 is TGTGCCAGCAGCGGGCAGGGAGGAAACACCATATATTTT. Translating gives CASSGQGGNTIYF.

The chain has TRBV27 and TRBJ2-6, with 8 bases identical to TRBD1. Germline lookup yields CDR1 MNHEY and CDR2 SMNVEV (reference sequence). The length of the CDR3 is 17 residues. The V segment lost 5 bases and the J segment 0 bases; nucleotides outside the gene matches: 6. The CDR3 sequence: CASSRGTGFSGANVLTF. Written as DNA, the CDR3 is TGTGCCAGCAGTCGCGGGACAGGCTTCTCTGGGGCCAACGTCCTGACTTTC.

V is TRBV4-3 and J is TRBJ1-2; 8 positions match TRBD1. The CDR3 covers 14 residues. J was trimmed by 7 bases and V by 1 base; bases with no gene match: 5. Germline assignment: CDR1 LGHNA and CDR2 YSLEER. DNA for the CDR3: TGCGCCAGCAGCCAAGGGCTAGGACAGGGTGGCTACACCTTC. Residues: CASSQGLGQGGYTF.

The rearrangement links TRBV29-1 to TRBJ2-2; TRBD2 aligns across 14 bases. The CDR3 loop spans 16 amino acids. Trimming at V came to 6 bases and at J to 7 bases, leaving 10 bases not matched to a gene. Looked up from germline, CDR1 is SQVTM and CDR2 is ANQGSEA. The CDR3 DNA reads TGCAGCGTGGCGGTGAGACTAGCGGGAGGGAACGGGGAGCTGTTTTTT. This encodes CSVAVRLAGGNGELFF.

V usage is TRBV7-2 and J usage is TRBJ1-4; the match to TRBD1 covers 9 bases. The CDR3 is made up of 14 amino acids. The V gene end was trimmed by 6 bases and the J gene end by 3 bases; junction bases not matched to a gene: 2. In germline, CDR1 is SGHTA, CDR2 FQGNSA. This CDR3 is CASRTGGSNEKLFF. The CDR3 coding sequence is TGTGCCAGCAGGACAGGGGGTTCTAATGAAAAACTGTTTTTT.

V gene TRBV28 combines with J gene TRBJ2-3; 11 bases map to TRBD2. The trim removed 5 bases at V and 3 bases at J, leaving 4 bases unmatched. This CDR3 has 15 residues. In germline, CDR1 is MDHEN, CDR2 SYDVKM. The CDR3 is CASSQLAGGTDTQYF. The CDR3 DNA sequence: TGTGCCAGCAGTCAATTAGCGGGGGGGACAGATACGCAGTATTTT.

The CDR3 bases are TGTGCCTGGAGTGTAGGGGGTGAGGGCACAGATACGCAGTATTTT. Its protein is CAWSVGGEGTDTQYF. The chain carries TRBV30 and TRBJ2-3; perhaps TRBD1 as D (6 bases). The CDR3 length is 15 residues. Germline assignment: CDR1 GTSNPN and CDR2 SVGIG (reference sequence). V lost 0 bases to trimming and J lost 1 base, with 11 bases between them.

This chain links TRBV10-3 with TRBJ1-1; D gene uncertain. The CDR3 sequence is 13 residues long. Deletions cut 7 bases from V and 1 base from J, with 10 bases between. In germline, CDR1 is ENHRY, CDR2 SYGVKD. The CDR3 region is CAIMRQENTEAFF. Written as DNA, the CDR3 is TGTGCCATCATGCGGCAGGAGAACACTGAAGCTTTCTTT.

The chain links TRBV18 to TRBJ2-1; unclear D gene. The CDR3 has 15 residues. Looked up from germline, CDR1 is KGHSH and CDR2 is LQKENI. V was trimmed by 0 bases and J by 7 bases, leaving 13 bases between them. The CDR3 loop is CASSPPVGVGNEQFF. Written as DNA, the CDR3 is TGTGCCAGCTCACCACCGGTAGGAGTCGGGAATGAGCAGTTCTTC.